This entry is about one T cell receptor beta chain. Both iRepertoire HTBI primers and Arm-PCR of CDR3 regions were used to build the TCR beta libraries. MiXCR, applied by TCRdb to the multiplex PCR reads, yields one record per CDR3 protein. This table has some 370,000 distinct CDR3 sequences, approximately 10% appearing once. Time point: newly diagnosed GD, antithyroid drugs for less than 3 months. Scientists built the TCR library using RNA that was extracted from PBMCs. This record comes from a study of regulatory T cells in long-lasting Graves disease. The CDR3 contains 17 residues. Germline CDR1 reads LGHNA; CDR2 reads YNFKEQ. Trimming removed 0 bases from V and 8 bases from J, with 22 bases in between. This sample was shared with a second study, whose subject was T cells in Graves' hyperthyroidism and ophthalmopathy. Per that paper: A 13 V-J model separated ophthalmopathy from stable hyperthyroidism.

Sequenced here: peripheral blood mononuclear cells (PBMCs), sampled at new diagnosis, from a patient treated with antithyroid drugs. The sequence was obtained from a woman younger than 35 with Graves disease. The V call is TRBV4-2, the J call TRBJ1-2; D is undetermined. The CDR3, as DNA: TGTGCCAGCAGCCAAGATACTACTACAAGTCTGGTCGGAGGCTACACCTTC. This gives the protein CASSQDTTTSLVGGYTF.